This paragraph covers one T cell receptor beta chain sequence. The antigen is undetermined. Only in-frame clones appear in the TCRdb table, and some are missing; sequencing was by immunoSEQ multiplex PCR. Altogether around 120,000 clones are present, 88% being singletons, with the ten largest covering approximately 3.5%. This entry comes from a study of T cell responses to AZD1222 COVID-19 vaccine. Study results and limitations: An increase in Spike-specific TCR breadth and depth was observed after two AZD1222 doses. Repertoire sampling happened only post peak T cell response.

Trimming shortened V by 6 bases and J by 0 bases, and 14 bases separated the two germline ends. CDR3 length: 16 residues. CDR1 and CDR2 (germline): SNHLY, FYNNEI. The chain employs TRBV2 and TRBJ2-2; unclear D gene. Here the sequenced sample was peripheral blood, taken 28 days after the second AZD1222 dose. The TCR sequence derives from an adult who received the AZD1222 COVID-19 vaccine. Here the CDR3 reads CASSQRPPANTGELFF. Written as DNA, the CDR3 is TGTGCCAGCAGCCAAAGGCCCCCGGCGAACACCGGGGAGCTGTTTTTT.